This TCR beta chain was found in a study of PD-1 blockade in classical Hodgkin lymphoma. All the patients suffered relapse after autologous stem cell transplantation, and brentuximab vedotin exposure differed. Complete response, partial response or progressive disease made up the best responses. TCRdb's table, derived via immunoSEQ multiplex PCR, lists solely in-frame clones and lacks some. This table has around 20,000 clones, around 85% appearing once. A remark on this clone: Its antigen is as yet unknown.

Overall study results and limits: Those starting nivolumab under 1 year post-ASCT were excluded. TCR diversity in CD4+, not CD8+, cells rose significantly by C4D1. Lower baseline TCR diversity was reported for newly diagnosed patients than for healthy donors.

Germline V lookup: CDR1 SEHNR, CDR2 FQNEAQ (reference sequence). The CDR3 spans 13 residues. Trimming took off 3 bases at V and 3 bases at J, with 9 bases between the two ends. Sequences were derived from peripheral blood mononuclear cells (PBMCs), sampled at baseline. This rearrangement joins TRBV7-9 to TRBJ2-7; no clear D. This clonotype was sampled from a human donor with classical Hodgkin lymphoma. The DNA for the CDR3 is TGTGCCAGCAGCTTTCCCAACAGCTACGAGCAGTACTTC. This sequence encodes CASSFPNSYEQYF.